This paragraph covers one T cell receptor beta chain sequence. Its antigen is unknown. The data derive from a study of cytomegalovirus exposure and HLA in healthy donors. General observations from the study: There were some public TCRs occurring in many donors, but most TCR sequences were rare. Later analysis showed TCR association rates varying by HLA locus, highest for DRB1 and lowest for HLA-C.

The CDR3 is made up of 15 amino acids. V lost 3 bases to trimming and J lost 4 bases, with 13 bases between them. Per the germline V gene, CDR1 is LNHDA and CDR2 is SQIVND (reference sequence). It was with 60 Vbeta and 13 Jbeta primers that the PCR ran. Profiling relied on immunoSEQ multiplex PCR, and the TCRdb table lists in-frame clones only, not all of them. The sample lists hundreds of thousands of clones, 85% to 90% occurring once. This rearrangement joins TRBV19 to TRBJ2-1; D gene ambiguous. The receptor's source is a woman under 30 in good health and CMV-seronegative. Input material: PBMCs. In nucleotides, the CDR3 is TGTGCCAGTAGTATCGACTTCTCCTTTTACAATGAGCAGTTCTTC. Translation gives CASSIDFSFYNEQFF.